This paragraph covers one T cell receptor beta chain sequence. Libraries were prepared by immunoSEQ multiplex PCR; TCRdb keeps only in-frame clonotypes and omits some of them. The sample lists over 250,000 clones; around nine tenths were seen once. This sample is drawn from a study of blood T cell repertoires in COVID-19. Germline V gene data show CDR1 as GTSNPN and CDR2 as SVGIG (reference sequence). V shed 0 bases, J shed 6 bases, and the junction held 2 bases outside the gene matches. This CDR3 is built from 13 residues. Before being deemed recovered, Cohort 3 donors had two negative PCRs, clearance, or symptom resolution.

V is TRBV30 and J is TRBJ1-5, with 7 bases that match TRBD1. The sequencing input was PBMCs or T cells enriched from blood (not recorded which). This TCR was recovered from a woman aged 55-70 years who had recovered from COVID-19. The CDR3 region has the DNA TGTGCCTGGAGTGTAAGGGGGCGTCAGCCCCAGCATTTT. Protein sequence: CAWSVRGRQPQHF.